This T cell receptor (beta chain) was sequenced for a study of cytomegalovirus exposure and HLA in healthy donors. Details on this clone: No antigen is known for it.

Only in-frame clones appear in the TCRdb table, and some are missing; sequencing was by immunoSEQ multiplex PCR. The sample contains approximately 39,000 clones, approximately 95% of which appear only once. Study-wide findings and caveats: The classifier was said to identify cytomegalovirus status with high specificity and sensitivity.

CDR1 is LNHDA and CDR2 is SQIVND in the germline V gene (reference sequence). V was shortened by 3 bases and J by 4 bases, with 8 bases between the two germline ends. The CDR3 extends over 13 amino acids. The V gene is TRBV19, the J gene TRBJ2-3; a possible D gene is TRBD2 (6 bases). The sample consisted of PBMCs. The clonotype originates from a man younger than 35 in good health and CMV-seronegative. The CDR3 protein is CASSISSADTQYF. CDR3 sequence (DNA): TGTGCCAGTAGTATCTCTAGCGCAGATACGCAGTATTTT. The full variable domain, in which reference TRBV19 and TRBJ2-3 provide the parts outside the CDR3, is DGGITQSPKYLFRKEGQNVTLSCEQNLNHDAMYWYRQDPGQGLRLIYYSQIVNDFQKGDIAEGYSVSREKKESFPLTVTSAQKNPTAFYLCASSISSADTQYFGPGTRLTVL.